These 11 T cell receptor beta chains were sequenced from one sample in a study of blood T cell repertoires in COVID-19. Measured with immunoSEQ multiplex PCR; TCRdb has only the in-frame clones, and not every one. This table holds about 210,000 clones, under 95% found once. The sequenced material came from peripheral blood. These receptors were collected from a man younger than 40 with acute or convalescent COVID-19.

This chain links TRBV7-6 with TRBJ2-7, with D possibly matching TRBD1 (6 bases). Deletions cut 1 base from V and 3 bases from J, with 7 bases between. The germline CDR1 and CDR2 sequences are SGHVS and FNYEAQ. This CDR3 contains 13 residues. The chain's CDR3 is CASSLEDSYEQYF. The CDR3 DNA follows: TGTGCCAGCAGCTTAGAGGACAGCTACGAGCAGTACTTC.

The V call is TRBV6-6, the J call TRBJ1-2; the match to TRBD1 covers 7 bases. The ends lost 2 bases at V and 7 bases at J; junction bases unmatched: 7. CDR3 length: 14 residues. CDR1 is MNHNY and CDR2 is SVGAGI in the germline V gene (reference sequence). The CDR3 reads CASSYITGDFGYTF. The DNA for the CDR3 is TGTGCCAGCAGTTACATTACAGGGGACTTTGGCTACACCTTC.

The rearrangement links TRBV5-5 to TRBJ2-2; TRBD1 agrees at 7 bases. The J segment lost 7 bases and the V segment lost 4 bases, leaving 7 bases of the junction unmatched. Germline assignment: CDR1 SGHKS and CDR2 YYEKEE (reference sequence). The CDR3 spans 14 residues. CDR3 coding DNA: TGTGCCAGCAGCGTGACAGGGTTTAACGGGGAGCTGTTTTTT. This encodes CASSVTGFNGELFF.

The chain employs TRBV19 and TRBJ2-5; weak D call: TRBD1 (5 bases). Deletions cut 1 base from V and 3 bases from J, with 12 bases between. The germline gives CDR1 LNHDA, CDR2 SQIVND (reference sequence). The CDR3 is 15 residues long. CDR3 bases: TGTGCCAGTAGTATAGGTGCCAGGGCTGAAGAGACCCAGTACTTC. As protein: CASSIGARAEETQYF. Filled out from reference TRBV19 and TRBJ2-5, the complete variable domain reads DGGITQSPKYLFRKEGQNVTLSCEQNLNHDAMYWYRQDPGQGLRLIYYSQIVNDFQKGDIAEGYSVSREKKESFPLTVTSAQKNPTAFYLCASSIGARAEETQYFGPGTRLLVL.

The genes are TRBV28 and TRBJ1-2; TRBD1 might be the D (6 bases). Trimming left V 6 bases short and J 4 bases short, with 15 bases between. The length of the CDR3 is 14 residues. The V gene's germline CDR1 is MDHEN and CDR2 SYDVKM. CDR3 in amino acids: CASSPAGAGYGYTF. CDR3 DNA sequence: TGTGCCAGCAGCCCGGCAGGGGCCGGCTATGGCTACACCTTC.

The rearrangement uses TRBV6-5 and TRBJ2-2; 7 nucleotides line up with TRBD1. The J segment lost 5 bases and the V segment lost 6 bases, leaving 3 bases of the junction unmatched. Germline CDR1 MNHEY, CDR2 SVGAGI. The CDR3 extends over 13 amino acids. The CDR3 bases are TGTGCCAGCAGGGCAGGGGGAACCGGGGAGCTGTTTTTT. Protein product: CASRAGGTGELFF.

The rearrangement uses TRBV2 and TRBJ2-3; TRBD2 aligns across 9 bases. In germline, CDR1 is SNHLY, CDR2 FYNNEI. The junction had 7 bases not matched to a gene; V was cut back by 5 bases and J by 4 bases. This CDR3 contains 15 residues. CDR3 nucleotides: TGTGCCAGCAGTCCCGGGACTAGCCGCGCAGATACGCAGTATTTT. Translating it yields CASSPGTSRADTQYF.

The chain recombines TRBV27 with TRBJ2-7; D possibly corresponds to TRBD2 (5 bases). Germline CDR1 MNHEY, CDR2 SMNVEV (reference sequence). The CDR3 contains 11 residues. The V end was cut by 5 bases, the J end by 3 bases, with 5 bases between. For the CDR3, the DNA is TGTGCCAGCAGTGGAGGCTACGAGCAGTACTTC. It is translated as CASSGGYEQYF.

The V call is TRBV6-6, the J call TRBJ2-6, with TRBD1 matching over 7 bases. V shed 5 bases and J 0 bases; nucleotides not matched to a gene: 4. Germline V lookup: CDR1 MNHNY, CDR2 SVGAGI (reference sequence). This CDR3 spans 16 amino acids. CDR3 sequence (DNA): TGTGCCAGCAGTCAACAGGGGTTCTCTGGGGCCAACGTCCTGACTTTC. Residues: CASSQQGFSGANVLTF.

This chain links TRBV3-1 (or the pseudogene TRBV3-2) with TRBJ2-1; 8 bases align to TRBD1. The V segment lost 7 bases and the J segment 3 bases; nucleotides outside the gene matches: 5. This CDR3 region has 14 residues. Germline CDR1 LGHDT, CDR2 YNNKEL (reference sequence). CDR3 amino acids: CASNQGADYNEQFF. The CDR3 DNA follows: TGTGCCAGCAACCAGGGGGCGGACTACAATGAGCAGTTCTTC.

This clone was seen a single time. CDR3 DNA: TGTGCCAGCAGCTTCACCTCCGGGGGCAGGGGGGCAGATACGCAGTATTTT. It codes for CASSFTSGGRGADTQYF. This chain uses TRBV7-9 with TRBJ2-3, with a possible D match to TRBD1 (7 bases). CDR3 length: 17 amino acids. V was trimmed by 3 bases and J by 4 bases, leaving 20 bases between them. Germline-derived CDR1 and CDR2 are SEHNR and FQNEAQ (reference sequence).